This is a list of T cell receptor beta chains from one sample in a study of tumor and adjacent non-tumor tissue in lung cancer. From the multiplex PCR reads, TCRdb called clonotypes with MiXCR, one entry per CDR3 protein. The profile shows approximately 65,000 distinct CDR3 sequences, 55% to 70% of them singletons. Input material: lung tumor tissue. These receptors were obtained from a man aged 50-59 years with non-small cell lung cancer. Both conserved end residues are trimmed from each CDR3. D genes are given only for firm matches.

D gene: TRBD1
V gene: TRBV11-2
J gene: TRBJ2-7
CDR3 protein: ASSGTGSRYEQY

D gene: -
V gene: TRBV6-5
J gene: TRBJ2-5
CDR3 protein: ASTSPTIGTQY

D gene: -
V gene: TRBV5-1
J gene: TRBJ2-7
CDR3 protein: ASSDRSSYEQY

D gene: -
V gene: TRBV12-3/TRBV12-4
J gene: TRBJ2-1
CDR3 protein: GSSPSGSSYNEQF

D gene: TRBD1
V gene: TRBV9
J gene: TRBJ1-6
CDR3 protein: ASSATGTGGAGSPLH

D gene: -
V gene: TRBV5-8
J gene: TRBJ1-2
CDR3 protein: ASSLDEGVLDYGYT

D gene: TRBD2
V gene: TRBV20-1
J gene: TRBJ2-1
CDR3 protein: SARDLPSGGNNEQF

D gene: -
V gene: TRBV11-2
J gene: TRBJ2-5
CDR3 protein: ASSLDGLEYETQY

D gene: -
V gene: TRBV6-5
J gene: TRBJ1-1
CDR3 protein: ASSSRDTEAF

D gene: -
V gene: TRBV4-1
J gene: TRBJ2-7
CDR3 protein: ASSQTRWLLYEQY

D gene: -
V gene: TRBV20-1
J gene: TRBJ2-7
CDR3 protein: SARSHAGRSHEQY

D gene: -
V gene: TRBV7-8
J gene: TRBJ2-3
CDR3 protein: ASSLVSRTSTDTQY

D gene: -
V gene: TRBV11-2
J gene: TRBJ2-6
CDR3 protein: GNSLQGGANVPT

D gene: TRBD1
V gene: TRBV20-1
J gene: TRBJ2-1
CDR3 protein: SALGTVIYNEQF

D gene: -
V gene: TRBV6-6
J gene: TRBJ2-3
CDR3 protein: ASSYSRSGTDTQY

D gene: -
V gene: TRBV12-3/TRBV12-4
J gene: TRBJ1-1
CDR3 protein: ASNLDQGDTEAF

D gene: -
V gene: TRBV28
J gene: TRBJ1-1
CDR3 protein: ASSLYGRTEAF

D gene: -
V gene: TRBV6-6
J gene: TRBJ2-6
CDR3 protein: ASSYGGGTGANILT

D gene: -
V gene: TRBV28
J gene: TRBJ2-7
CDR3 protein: ASSLTATLSYKQY

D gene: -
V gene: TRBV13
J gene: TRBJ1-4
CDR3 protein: ASSLDGTRSGKLF

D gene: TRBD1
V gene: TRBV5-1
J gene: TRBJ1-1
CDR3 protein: ASSLASTGWTEAF

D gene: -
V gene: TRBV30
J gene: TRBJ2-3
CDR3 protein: AWSSGGSTFRDTQY

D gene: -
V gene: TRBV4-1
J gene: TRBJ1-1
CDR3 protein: ASSPIRGRGNTEAF

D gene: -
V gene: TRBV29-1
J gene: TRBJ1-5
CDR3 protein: GVGPQH

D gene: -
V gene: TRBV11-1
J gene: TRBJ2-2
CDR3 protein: ASSFHCQPGELF

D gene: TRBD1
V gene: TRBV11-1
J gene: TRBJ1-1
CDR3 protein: VSSPGTVDEAF

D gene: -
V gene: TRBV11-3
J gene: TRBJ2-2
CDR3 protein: ASSTNTRGGELF

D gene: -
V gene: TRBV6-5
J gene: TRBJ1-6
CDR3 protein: ASSYGGRGAGTNNSPLH

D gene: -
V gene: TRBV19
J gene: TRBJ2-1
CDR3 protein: ASSQVSYNEQF

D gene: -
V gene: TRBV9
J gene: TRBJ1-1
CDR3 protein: ASSQMDRKNTEAF

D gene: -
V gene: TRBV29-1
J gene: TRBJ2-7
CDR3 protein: SVADYEQY

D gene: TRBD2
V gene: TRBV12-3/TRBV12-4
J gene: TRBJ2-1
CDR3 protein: ASIFGGGYNKQF

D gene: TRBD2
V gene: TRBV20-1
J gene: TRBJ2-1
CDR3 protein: SARDGLENEQF

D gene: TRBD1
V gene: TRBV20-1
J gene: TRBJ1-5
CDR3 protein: SAGGGQVADQPQH

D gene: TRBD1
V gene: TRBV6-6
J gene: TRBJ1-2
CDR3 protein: ASSYSQGTISLYGYT

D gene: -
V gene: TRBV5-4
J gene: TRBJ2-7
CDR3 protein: ASSPRTGACEQY

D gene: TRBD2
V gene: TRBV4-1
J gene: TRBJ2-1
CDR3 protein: ANSQPGLADSYNEQF

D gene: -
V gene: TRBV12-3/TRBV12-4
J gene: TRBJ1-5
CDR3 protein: ASSLGGAGNQPQH